The clone carrying this TCR beta chain was counted ten times or more. The target antigen is unknown. Quantitative barcoded 5'-RACE was used to prepare TCR beta libraries. Via MiXCR, TCRdb re-called the 5' RACE reads, giving one row per CDR3 protein. The data show 150,000 to 200,000 distinct CDR3 sequences, with around 10% seen just once and around 29% held by the top ten. This sample stems from a study of CD8 T cells in ankylosing spondylitis. General study points: Disease-linked clones reportedly concentrated significantly in matched ankylosing spondylitis synovial fluid.

Trimming cost V 6 bases and J 3 bases; bases outside gene matches: 4. The CDR3 runs to 13 residues. CDR1 and CDR2 from the germline V gene are MNHEY and SVGEGT. This chain joins TRBV6-2 or TRBV6-3 and TRBJ1-1; 7 nucleotides align to TRBD1. The sequencing input was blood, either unsorted or a sorted T cell fraction (not recorded which). This TCR was sampled from a male donor with ankylosing spondylitis or in good health (not recorded which). The CDR3 coding sequence is TGTGCCAGCAGCGAAGACAGGGACACTGAAGCTTTCTTT. Translated, it gives CASSEDRDTEAFF.